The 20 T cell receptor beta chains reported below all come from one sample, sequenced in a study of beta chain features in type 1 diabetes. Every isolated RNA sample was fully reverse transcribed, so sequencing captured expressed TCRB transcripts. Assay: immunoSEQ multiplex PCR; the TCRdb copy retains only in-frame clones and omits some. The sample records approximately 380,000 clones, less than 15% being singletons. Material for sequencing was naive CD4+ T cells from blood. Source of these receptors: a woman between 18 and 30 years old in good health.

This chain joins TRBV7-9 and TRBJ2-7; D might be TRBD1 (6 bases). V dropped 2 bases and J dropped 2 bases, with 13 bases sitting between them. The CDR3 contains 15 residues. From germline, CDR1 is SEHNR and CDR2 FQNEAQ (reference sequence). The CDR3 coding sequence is TGTGCCAGCAGCTTAAGGGCAGGGGCCCCCTACGAGCAGTACTTC. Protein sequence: CASSLRAGAPYEQYF.

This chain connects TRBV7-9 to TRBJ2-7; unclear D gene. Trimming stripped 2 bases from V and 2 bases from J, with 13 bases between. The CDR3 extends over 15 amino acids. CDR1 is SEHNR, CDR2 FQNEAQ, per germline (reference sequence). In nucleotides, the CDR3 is TGTGCCAGCAGCTTACTGGGCAGTAACCCCTACGAGCAGTACTTC. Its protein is CASSLLGSNPYEQYF.

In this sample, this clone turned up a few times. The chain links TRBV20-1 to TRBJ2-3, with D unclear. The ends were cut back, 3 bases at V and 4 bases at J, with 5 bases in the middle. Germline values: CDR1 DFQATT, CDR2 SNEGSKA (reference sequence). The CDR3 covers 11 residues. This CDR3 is CSASRADTQYF. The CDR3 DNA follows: TGCAGTGCTAGTCGCGCAGATACGCAGTATTTT.

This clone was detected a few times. The CDR3 DNA sequence: TGCAGCGTTCGCGGGACTTTTAACTCCTACGAGCAGTACTTC. Protein: CSVRGTFNSYEQYF. J is TRBJ2-7 and V is TRBV29-1, with a possible D match to TRBD2 (6 bases). CDR1 and CDR2 (germline): SQVTM, ANQGSEA. The CDR3 sequence is 14 residues long. The ends were cut back, 5 bases at V and 0 bases at J, with 14 bases in the middle.

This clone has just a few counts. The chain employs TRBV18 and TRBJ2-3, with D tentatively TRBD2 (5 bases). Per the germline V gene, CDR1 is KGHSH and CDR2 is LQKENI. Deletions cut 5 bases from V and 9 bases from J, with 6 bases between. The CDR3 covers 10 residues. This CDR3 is CASSTGTQYF. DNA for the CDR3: TGTGCCAGCTCAACGGGGACGCAGTATTTT.

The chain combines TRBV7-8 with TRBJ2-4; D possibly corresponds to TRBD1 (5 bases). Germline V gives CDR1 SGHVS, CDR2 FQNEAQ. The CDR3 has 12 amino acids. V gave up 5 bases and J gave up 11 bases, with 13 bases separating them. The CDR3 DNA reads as TGTGCCAGCAGCGAAGTTAGGGGATTTCAGTACTTC. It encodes CASSEVRGFQYF.

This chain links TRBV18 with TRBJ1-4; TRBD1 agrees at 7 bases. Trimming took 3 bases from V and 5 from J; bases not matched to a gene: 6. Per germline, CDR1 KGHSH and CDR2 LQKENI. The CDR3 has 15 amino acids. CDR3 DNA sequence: TGTGCCAGCTCACCTACAGGGGCACCCAATGAAAAACTGTTTTTT. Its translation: CASSPTGAPNEKLFF.

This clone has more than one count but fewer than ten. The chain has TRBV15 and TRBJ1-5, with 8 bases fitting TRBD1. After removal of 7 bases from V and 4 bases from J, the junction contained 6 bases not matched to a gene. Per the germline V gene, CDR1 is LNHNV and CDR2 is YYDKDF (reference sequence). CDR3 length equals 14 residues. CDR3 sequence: CATTTDRVNQPQHF. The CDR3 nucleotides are TGTGCCACCACCACGGACAGGGTGAATCAGCCCCAGCATTTT.

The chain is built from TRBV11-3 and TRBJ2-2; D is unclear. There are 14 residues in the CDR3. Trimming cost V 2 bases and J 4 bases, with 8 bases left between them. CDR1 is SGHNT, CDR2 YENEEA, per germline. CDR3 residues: CASSLSSITGELFF. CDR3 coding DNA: TGTGCCAGCAGCTTAAGCTCGATCACCGGGGAGCTGTTTTTT. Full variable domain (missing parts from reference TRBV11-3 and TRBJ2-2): EAGVVQSPRYKIIEKKQPVAFWCNPISGHNTLYWYLQNLGQGPELLIRYENEEAVDDSQLPKDRFSAERLKGVDSTLKIQPAELGDSAVYLCASSLSSITGELFFGEGSRLTVL.

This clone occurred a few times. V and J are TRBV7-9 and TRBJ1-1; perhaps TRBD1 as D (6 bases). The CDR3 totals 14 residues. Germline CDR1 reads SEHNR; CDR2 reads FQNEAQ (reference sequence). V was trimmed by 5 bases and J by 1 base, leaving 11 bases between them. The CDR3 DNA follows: TGTGCCAGCAGCATATTCAGGGGGAACACTGAAGCTTTCTTT. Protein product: CASSIFRGNTEAFF.

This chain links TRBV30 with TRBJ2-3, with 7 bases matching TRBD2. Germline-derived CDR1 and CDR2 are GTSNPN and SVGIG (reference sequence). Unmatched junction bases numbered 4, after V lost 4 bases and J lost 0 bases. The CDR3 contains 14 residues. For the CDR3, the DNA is TGTGCCTGGAAGGCGGGACTAAGCACAGATACGCAGTATTTT. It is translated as CAWKAGLSTDTQYF.

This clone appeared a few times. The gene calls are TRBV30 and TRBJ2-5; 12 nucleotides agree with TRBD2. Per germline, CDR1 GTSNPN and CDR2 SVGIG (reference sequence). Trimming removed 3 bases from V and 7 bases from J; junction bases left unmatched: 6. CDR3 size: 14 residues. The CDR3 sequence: CAWRILAGGSTQYF. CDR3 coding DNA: TGTGCCTGGAGGATACTAGCGGGAGGATCGACCCAGTACTTC.

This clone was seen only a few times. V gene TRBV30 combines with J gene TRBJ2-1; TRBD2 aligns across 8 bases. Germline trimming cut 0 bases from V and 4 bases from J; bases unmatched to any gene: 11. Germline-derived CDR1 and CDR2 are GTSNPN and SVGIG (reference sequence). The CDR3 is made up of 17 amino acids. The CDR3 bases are TGTGCCTGGAGTGTAATCCCCAGCGGGAGAAGGTACAATGAGCAGTTCTTC. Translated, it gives CAWSVIPSGRRYNEQFF.

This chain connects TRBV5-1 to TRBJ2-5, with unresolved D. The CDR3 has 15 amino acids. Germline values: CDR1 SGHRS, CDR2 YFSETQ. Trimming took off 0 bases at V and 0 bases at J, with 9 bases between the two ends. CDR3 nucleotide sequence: TGCGCCAGCAGCTTGGTTCCCGGTAACCAAGAGACCCAGTACTTC. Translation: CASSLVPGNQETQYF.

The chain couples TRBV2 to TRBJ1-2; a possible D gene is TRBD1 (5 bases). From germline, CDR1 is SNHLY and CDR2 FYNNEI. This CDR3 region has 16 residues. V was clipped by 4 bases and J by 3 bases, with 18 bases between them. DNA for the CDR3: TGTGCCAGCAGTGTTGATTCTGTGTTGACAGACTATGGCTACACCTTC. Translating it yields CASSVDSVLTDYGYTF.

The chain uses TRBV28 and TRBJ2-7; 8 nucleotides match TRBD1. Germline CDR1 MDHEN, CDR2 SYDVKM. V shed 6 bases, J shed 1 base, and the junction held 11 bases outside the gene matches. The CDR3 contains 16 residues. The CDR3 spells CASRMTDRGGSYEQYF. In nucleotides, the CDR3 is TGTGCCAGCAGGATGACTGACAGGGGCGGATCCTACGAGCAGTACTTC.

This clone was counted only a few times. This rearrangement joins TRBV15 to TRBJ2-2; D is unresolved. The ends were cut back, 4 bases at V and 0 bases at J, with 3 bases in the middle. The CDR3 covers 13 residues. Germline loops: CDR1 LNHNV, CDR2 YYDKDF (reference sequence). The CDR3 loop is CATSTSNTGELFF. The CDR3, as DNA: TGTGCCACCAGCACCTCGAACACCGGGGAGCTGTTTTTT.

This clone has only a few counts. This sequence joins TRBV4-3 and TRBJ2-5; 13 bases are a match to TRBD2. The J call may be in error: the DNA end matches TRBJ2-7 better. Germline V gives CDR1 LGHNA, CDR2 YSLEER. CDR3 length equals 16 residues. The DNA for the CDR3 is TGCGCCAGCAGCCCCAGAGGACTAGCGGGAGAGTACGAGCAGTACTTC. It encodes CASSPRGLAGEYEQYF.

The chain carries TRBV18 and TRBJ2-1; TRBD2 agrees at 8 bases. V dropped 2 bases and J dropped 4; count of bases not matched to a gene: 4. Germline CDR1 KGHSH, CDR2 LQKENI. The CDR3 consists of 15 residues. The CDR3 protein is CASSPIAGRYNEQFF. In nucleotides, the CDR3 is TGTGCCAGCTCACCAATAGCGGGACGATACAATGAGCAGTTCTTC.

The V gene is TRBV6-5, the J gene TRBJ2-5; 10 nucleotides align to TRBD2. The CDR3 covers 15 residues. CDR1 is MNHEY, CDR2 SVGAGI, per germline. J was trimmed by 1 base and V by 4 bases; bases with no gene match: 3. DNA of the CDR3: TGTGCCAGCAGTTCGAGGACTAGCGGCCAAGAGACCCAGTACTTC. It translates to CASSSRTSGQETQYF.